The 30 T cell receptor beta chains presented below share a single source sample, sequenced in a study of T cells in women clearing cervical HPV infection. Using immunoSEQ multiplex PCR, the repertoire was profiled, and TCRdb retains in-frame clones only, with some absent. In total, the table holds about 40,000 clones. The sequenced sample consisted of blood buffy coat. The receptors stem from a woman between 18 and 75 years old with a cervical HPV16 infection that either progressed to CIN3+ or cleared (not recorded which).

On this clone itself: The sequence runs out 3 residues before the end of the CDR3; the remainder is reconstructed from the germline J gene. The rearrangement uses TRBV4-1 and TRBJ2-5; TRBD1 matches at 9 bases. Losses at the gene ends were 2 bases for V and 4 bases for J; bases not matched to a gene: 8. CDR1 and CDR2 (germline): MGHRA, YSYEKL. The CDR3 has 16 residues. The CDR3 loop reads CASSQTGTGIGETQYF. CDR3 DNA (partial): TGCGCCAGCAGCCAAACCGGGACAGGGATTGGAGAGACC.

On this clone: Read sequence stops 3 residues before the CDR3 end, and the germline J gene provides the missing end. V usage is TRBV7-3 and J usage is TRBJ2-3; 10 positions match TRBD2. Germline V gene sequence: CDR1 SGHTA, CDR2 FQGTGA. V trimming: 4 bases; J trimming: 3 bases; junction bases outside the gene matches: 1. The CDR3 loop spans 14 amino acids. The CDR3 bases that were read are TGTGCCAGCAGCTGGGGACTAGCGACAGATACG. This gives the protein CASSWGLATDT. The CDR3, in full, reads CASSWGLATDTQYF.

CDR3 DNA, as far as it was read: TGTGCCACCAGTGATTTTTGCGTCCGGAATGAAAAA. Its protein product is CATSDFCVRNEK. In full, the CDR3 reads CATSDFCVRNEKLFF. The chain links TRBV24-1 to TRBJ1-4; unclear D gene. The read ends 3 residues shy of where the CDR3 ends; the end is completed using the germline J gene. The germline V gene encodes CDR1 KGHDR and CDR2 SFDVKD. The CDR3 is 15 amino acids. The V and J ends lost 1 base and 5 bases respectively, with 10 bases between them.

Of note for this clone: Coverage ceases 3 residues before the CDR3 finishes, and the germline J gene fills in the end. The V gene is TRBV20-1, the J gene TRBJ1-1; 7 bases fit TRBD1. The junction had 10 bases not matched to a gene; V was cut back by 0 bases and J by 3 bases. Germline CDR1 reads DFQATT; CDR2 reads SNEGSKA (reference sequence). This CDR3 is 16 amino acids long. The CDR3 DNA, read in part, is TGCAGTGCTAGAGATCTTAGGGGGCGCGAGTACACTGAA. It codes for CSARDLRGREYTE. The whole CDR3 region reads CSARDLRGREYTEAFF.

As regards this clone: The read falls 3 residues short of the CDR3 end, and the missing part is taken from the germline J gene. V gene TRBV20-1 combines with J gene TRBJ2-7; TRBD1 matches 11 bases. The CDR3 extends over 15 amino acids. The V segment lost 3 bases and the J segment 5 bases; nucleotides outside the gene matches: 9. Germline V gene data show CDR1 as DFQATT and CDR2 as SNEGSKA (reference sequence). The sequenced CDR3 bases are TGCAGTGCTAGCCGGACAGGGGGCAGTCTGGACGAG. Encoded protein: CSASRTGGSLDE. The CDR3 reads in full as CSASRTGGSLDEQYF.

A remark on this clone: The CDR3 extends 3 residues past the end of the read, so its final part is completed from the germline J gene. The rearrangement links TRBV12-3 or TRBV12-4 to TRBJ2-3; D is possibly TRBD2 (5 bases). This CDR3 region has 15 residues. Trimming left V 3 bases short and J 1 base short, with 11 bases between. The DNA read from the CDR3 is TGTGCCAGCAGTTTCGATGCGCGGGGCACAGATACG. This translates into CASSFDARGTDT. The full CDR3 is CASSFDARGTDTQYF.

CDR3 amino acids: CASSVTSGGLDTQYF. The sequenced part of the CDR3 DNA is TGTGCCAGCAGTGTGACTAGCGGGGGGTTAGATACG. The V gene is TRBV2, the J gene TRBJ2-3, with 13 bases lining up with TRBD2. The missing CDR3 end, 3 residues past where the read stops, is filled in from the germline J gene. J lost 5 bases, V lost 4 bases, and 3 bases had no gene match. From germline, CDR1 is SNHLY and CDR2 FYNNEI. CDR3 length: 15 amino acids.

About this clone: The CDR3 end lies 3 residues beyond the end of the read and is filled in from the germline J gene. The chain is built from TRBV5-1 and TRBJ1-2, with 7 bases identical to TRBD1. V lost 0 bases and J lost 4; bases outside the gene matches: 6. The CDR3 spans 15 residues. The germline gives CDR1 SGHRS, CDR2 YFSETQ. The CDR3 region is CASSLAGTASYGYTF. The CDR3 DNA, read in part, is TGCGCCAGCAGCTTGGCTGGGACAGCGAGCTATGGC.

As for this clone: The read is 3 residues too short to cover the CDR3 end, so that end is filled in from the germline J gene. This chain uses TRBV5-1 with TRBJ1-2; D unclear. V was clipped by 3 bases and J by 7 bases, with 16 bases between them. This CDR3 region has 14 residues. In germline, CDR1 is SGHRS, CDR2 YFSETQ. The part of the CDR3 DNA that was read is TGCGCCAGCAGCTCCGCGGGAACCCGGGCTGGC. It encodes CASSSAGTRAG. The full CDR3 is CASSSAGTRAGYTF.

For this clone: The CDR3 end is not reached by the read, which stops 3 residues before it; the germline J gene fills it in. The chain links TRBV20-1 to TRBJ1-6, with 9 positions matching TRBD1. With V trimmed by 6 bases and J by 9 bases, 9 bases remained unmatched. CDR1 and CDR2 from the germline V gene are DFQATT and SNEGSKA (reference sequence). CDR3 length: 14 amino acids. The CDR3 sequence is CSAQKGDRVSPLHF. The covered CDR3 bases are TGCAGTGCCCAGAAAGGGGACAGGGTTTCACCC.

Regarding this clone: The CDR3 end is not reached by the read, which stops 3 residues before it; the germline J gene fills it in. This sequence joins TRBV7-8 and TRBJ1-3, with D unclear. The V end lost 5 bases, the J end lost 1 base, and 9 bases lay between the germline ends. The germline gives CDR1 SGHVS, CDR2 FQNEAQ. This CDR3 spans 14 amino acids. The sequenced part of the CDR3 DNA is TGTGCCAGCAGCCCGAGGGTATCTGGAAACACC. Translating it yields CASSPRVSGNT. The entire CDR3 sequence reads CASSPRVSGNTIYF.

Points on this clone: Coverage ceases 3 residues before the CDR3 finishes, and the germline J gene fills in the end. J is TRBJ1-1 and V is TRBV2; 7 bases align to TRBD1. The CDR3 covers 15 residues. Germline V gene sequence: CDR1 SNHLY, CDR2 FYNNEI. The V gene end was trimmed by 4 bases and the J gene end by 5 bases; junction bases not matched to a gene: 10. The CDR3 spells CASSAYRGSGTEAFF. CDR3 DNA, as far as it was read: TGTGCCAGCAGTGCCTACAGGGGAAGTGGGACTGAA.

Comments on this clone: The read stops 3 residues short of the end of the CDR3; the missing end is completed from the germline J gene. The chain uses TRBV5-1 and TRBJ2-2; 9 positions agree with TRBD1. The CDR3 has 15 amino acids. V trimming: 4 bases; J trimming: 6 bases; junction bases outside the gene matches: 7. Per the germline V gene, CDR1 is SGHRS and CDR2 is YFSETQ. The CDR3 bases that were read are TGCGCCAGCAGCGCAACCACAGGGGGCTCCGGGGAG. Amino acids: CASSATTGGSGE. The entire CDR3 sequence reads CASSATTGGSGELFF.

With regard to this clone: The read terminates 3 residues ahead of where the CDR3 ends, so the germline J gene completes it. This sequence joins TRBV20-1 and TRBJ2-1; D uncertain. V shed 0 bases and J shed 0 bases, with 6 bases lying between them. Germline V CDR1 and CDR2: DFQATT, SNEGSKA (reference sequence). The CDR3 is 14 residues long. The sequenced CDR3 bases are TGCAGTGCTAGAGAGCGGAGCTCCTACAATGAG. This gives the protein CSARERSSYNE. The whole CDR3 is CSARERSSYNEQFF.

On this clone itself: The CDR3 is cut off 3 residues early in the read; its end comes from the germline J gene. The chain is built from TRBV20-1 and TRBJ1-5, with 9 bases aligning to TRBD1. The germline V gene has CDR1 DFQATT and CDR2 SNEGSKA (reference sequence). V shed 1 base and J 7 bases; nucleotides not matched to a gene: 8. The CDR3 runs to 15 residues. Incomplete CDR3 DNA: TGCAGTGCTAGAGGGTCTTGGACAGGGGTGCAGCCC. Amino acids: CSARGSWTGVQP. From start to end, the CDR3 is CSARGSWTGVQPQHF.

In regard to this clone: The read finishes 3 residues shy of the CDR3 end, and the germline J gene is used to complete it. V and J are TRBV18 and TRBJ1-1, with a weak D call TRBD1 (5 bases). Deletions cut 3 bases from V and 7 bases from J, with 18 bases between. CDR3 size: 15 residues. The germline V gene encodes CDR1 KGHSH and CDR2 LQKENI. The sequenced part of the CDR3 DNA is TGTGCCAGCTCACCGGGGCAGGGTGGCCTAGGTGAA. It specifies CASSPGQGGLGE. The full CDR3 is CASSPGQGGLGEAFF.

As concerns this clone: The CDR3 end is not reached by the read, which stops 3 residues before it; the germline J gene fills it in. The rearrangement uses TRBV13 and TRBJ2-1, with D possibly TRBD1 on 6 matching bases. This CDR3 spans 13 amino acids. Germline values: CDR1 PRHDT, CDR2 FYEKMQ (reference sequence). V was cut by 0 bases and J by 7 bases, with 7 bases left in between. The CDR3 is CASSLGRGNEQFF. CDR3 DNA (partial): TGTGCCAGCAGCTTAGGCAGGGGAAATGAG.

In regard to this clone: The observed sequence ends 3 residues before the CDR3 terminus, with the missing tail filled in from the germline J gene. The V call is TRBV7-3, the J call TRBJ1-6; possible D gene TRBD1, 5 bases. The CDR3 contains 16 residues. V was trimmed by 9 bases and J by 5 bases, leaving 20 bases between them. The germline CDR1 and CDR2 sequences are SGHTA and FQGTGA. The covered CDR3 bases are TGTGCCAGAAGACGGCTCACGACAGAAAATAATTCACCC. Amino acids: CARRRLTTENNSP. The whole CDR3 sequence is CARRRLTTENNSPLHF.

On this clone itself: With the read ending 3 residues before the CDR3 end, the germline J gene is used to fill in that end. The chain uses TRBV5-6 and TRBJ1-1; no definite D call. The V end was cut by 2 bases, the J end by 0 bases, with 11 bases between. Germline CDR1 is SGHDT and CDR2 is YYEEEE. This CDR3 comprises 15 residues. The CDR3 spells CASSLPSGLNTEAFF. The sequenced part of the CDR3 DNA is TGTGCCAGCAGCTTACCTTCCGGTTTGAACACTGAA.

CDR3 in amino acids: CASSPPRYTEAFF. Incomplete CDR3 DNA: TGCGCCAGCAGTCCTCCCAGATACACTGAA. The V gene is TRBV23-1, the J gene TRBJ1-1; the D is unclear. The read comes to an end 3 residues before the CDR3 does, leaving the germline J gene to fill in the end. TRBV23-1 is an open reading frame whose function is uncertain. V lost 4 bases to trimming and J lost 3 bases, with 9 bases between them. The CDR3 has 13 amino acids.

Of note for this clone: The read ends 3 residues early relative to the CDR3; the germline J gene fills the gap. The chain carries TRBV7-6 and TRBJ2-3, with TRBD1 as a possible D gene (6 bases). The germline V and J ends were trimmed by 2 bases and 2 bases, with 11 bases remaining between them. There are 15 residues in the CDR3. CDR1 is SGHVS and CDR2 is FNYEAQ in the germline V gene. The CDR3 bases that were read are TGTGCCAGCAGCTTAATGAGGGGGACCACAGATACG. Its translation is CASSLMRGTTDT. The CDR3 as a whole reads CASSLMRGTTDTQYF.

Worth noting for this clone: The read halts 3 residues ahead of the CDR3 end, with the missing end drawn from the germline J gene. This rearrangement joins TRBV5-6 to TRBJ1-1; a weak D match, TRBD1 (5 bases). CDR1 and CDR2 from the germline V gene are SGHDT and YYEEEE. The length of the CDR3 is 14 residues. V lost 1 base and J 0 bases, leaving 7 bases between the germline ends. Here the CDR3 reads CASSLTGLNTEAFF. The sequenced CDR3 bases are TGTGCCAGCAGCTTGACAGGACTGAACACTGAA.

Details on this clone: The sequence runs out 3 residues before the end of the CDR3; the remainder is reconstructed from the germline J gene. The chain links TRBV12-3 or TRBV12-4 to TRBJ1-1; tentative D call: TRBD1 (5 bases). V lost 6 bases, J lost 1 base, and 9 bases lay in between. The CDR3 spans 13 residues. The part of the CDR3 DNA that was read is TGTGCCAGCAGACGACAGAGGAACACTGAA. Its protein is CASRRQRNTE. In full, the CDR3 is CASRRQRNTEAFF.

In regard to this clone: Coverage ceases 3 residues before the CDR3 finishes, and the germline J gene fills in the end. The rearrangement links TRBV2 to TRBJ1-2; TRBD1 is a possible D gene (6 bases). This CDR3 contains 12 residues. The V end lost 3 bases, the J end lost 4 bases, and 6 bases lay between the germline ends. CDR1 and CDR2 from the germline V gene are SNHLY and FYNNEI. The CDR3: CASSDRGYGYTF. The CDR3 DNA, read in part, is TGTGCCAGCAGTGACAGGGGCTATGGC.

For this clone: The read stops 3 residues short of the end of the CDR3; the missing end is completed from the germline J gene. The rearrangement joins TRBV7-9 to TRBJ1-2, with no clear D. Germline V gene sequence: CDR1 SEHNR, CDR2 FQNEAQ (reference sequence). CDR3 size: 15 residues. The ends were cut back, 1 base at V and 6 bases at J, with 15 bases in the middle. The covered CDR3 bases are TGTGCCAGCAGCTTAGAGGGTTCGCCTACCAATGGC. It encodes CASSLEGSPTNG. The full CDR3 protein reads CASSLEGSPTNGYTF.

Turning to this clone: With the read ending 3 residues before the CDR3 end, the germline J gene is used to fill in that end. The chain links TRBV11-2 to TRBJ2-3, with 8 bases matching TRBD2. Germline assignment: CDR1 SGHAT and CDR2 FQNNGV. The trim removed 2 bases at V and 7 bases at J, leaving 8 bases unmatched. The CDR3 is 15 amino acids. CDR3 sequence: CASSLTGLERNTQYF. The covered CDR3 bases are TGTGCCAGCAGCTTAACGGGACTAGAAAGGAATACG.

Notes on this clone: The read finishes 3 residues shy of the CDR3 end, and the germline J gene is used to complete it. This sequence joins TRBV18 and TRBJ1-2, with 8 bases identical to TRBD1. Germline-derived CDR1 and CDR2 are KGHSH and LQKENI. There are 18 residues in the CDR3. Here the CDR3 reads CASSPQLAGTGRPGGYTF. The part of the CDR3 DNA that was read is TGTGCCAGCTCACCTCAATTGGCTGGGACAGGCCGACCGGGGGGC.

In regard to this clone: The CDR3 goes on 3 residues after the read ends, and that part is filled in from the germline J gene. Other DNA sequences of this sample code for an identical CDR3. V and J are TRBV19 and TRBJ2-5; 16 bases are shared with TRBD2. The CDR3 is 17 amino acids. The germline CDR1 and CDR2 sequences are LNHDA and SQIVND (reference sequence). V gave up 4 bases and J gave up 5 bases; unmatched junction bases: 7. This CDR3 is CASSTGGLAGGRETQYF. The part of the CDR3 DNA that was read is TGTGCCAGTAGTACGGGGGGACTAGCGGGGGGGCGGGAGACC.

Turning to this clone: Read coverage stops 3 residues before the CDR3 terminus; the germline J gene supplies the remainder. The chain links TRBV14 to TRBJ2-7; the match to TRBD2 covers 8 bases. Germline V CDR1 and CDR2: SGHDN, FVKESK. V trimming: 4 bases; J trimming: 1 base; junction bases outside the gene matches: 9. The CDR3 is 16 amino acids. This CDR3 reads CASSPNERGRSYEQYF. The CDR3 bases that were read are TGTGCCAGCAGCCCGAATGAGCGGGGGCGTTCCTACGAG.

On this clone itself: The sequenced fragment ends 3 residues before the CDR3 boundary, so the rest is inferred from the germline J gene. The genes are TRBV4-2 and TRBJ2-3; 9 nucleotides match TRBD2. The CDR3 extends over 17 amino acids. Germline loops: CDR1 LGHNA, CDR2 YNFKEQ. V shed 4 bases, J shed 0 bases, and the junction held 8 bases outside the gene matches. This chain's CDR3 is CASSPAGGSTSTDTQYF. The sequenced part of the CDR3 DNA is TGTGCCAGCAGCCCAGCGGGGGGATCGACTAGCACAGATACG.